One sample yielded the 31 T cell receptor beta chains listed below, sequenced in a study of blood T cell repertoires in COVID-19. Clones were read by immunoSEQ multiplex PCR, and TCRdb kept only the in-frame ones, dropping some. The sample holds 90,000 or so clones, about nine tenths seen once. The sequencing sample was made of peripheral blood. The receptors shown here come from a man aged 18-30 years with COVID-19, enrolled during active disease.

The chain joins TRBV20-1 to TRBJ2-2; 12 nucleotides agree with TRBD2. Germline values: CDR1 DFQATT, CDR2 SNEGSKA (reference sequence). After removal of 3 bases from V and 6 bases from J, the junction contained 8 bases not matched to a gene. This CDR3 is built from 16 residues. The CDR3 nucleotides read TGCAGTGCTAGTAGACTAGCGGGAGTTAAGGCCGGGGAGCTGTTTTTT. Encoded protein: CSASRLAGVKAGELFF.

The chain links TRBV28 to TRBJ2-7; TRBD1 agrees at 9 bases. The ends lost 5 bases at V and 3 bases at J; junction bases unmatched: 5. Germline CDR1 is MDHEN and CDR2 is SYDVKM. This CDR3 is 14 amino acids long. Here the CDR3 DNA reads TGTGCCAGCAGTATTCCGGGACAGGGCTACGAGCAGTACTTC. The encoded protein is CASSIPGQGYEQYF.

The rearrangement joins TRBV2 to TRBJ2-2; the match to TRBD2 covers 7 bases. The CDR3 consists of 15 residues. Losses at the gene ends were 8 bases for V and 4 bases for J; bases not matched to a gene: 10. Per the germline V gene, CDR1 is SNHLY and CDR2 is FYNNEI. CDR3 sequence reads: CASETGGGTTGELFF. The CDR3 nucleotides are TGTGCCAGCGAGACGGGCGGGGGAACCACCGGGGAGCTGTTTTTT.

Notes on this clone: At one end, the junction sequence differs from germline, possibly due to a read error. The chain recombines TRBV5-4 with TRBJ1-1; D is perhaps TRBD1 (5 bases). From germline, CDR1 is SGHNT and CDR2 YYREEE (reference sequence). This CDR3 has 17 residues. This CDR3 reads CARSLARGGVMNTEAFF. The CDR3 nucleotides read TGTGCCCGCAGCTTGGCCCGGGGGGGGGTGATGAACACTGAAGCTTTCTTT.

This clone came up once. The rearrangement uses TRBV7-9 and TRBJ1-5, with 7 bases fitting TRBD1. The trim removed 5 bases at V and 3 bases at J, leaving 7 bases unmatched. Per germline, CDR1 SEHNR and CDR2 FQNEAQ (reference sequence). The CDR3 sequence is 15 residues long. CDR3: CASSTGQANNQPQHF. In DNA, the CDR3 is TGTGCCAGCAGCACCGGACAGGCCAACAATCAGCCCCAGCATTTT.

The chain carries TRBV4-2 and TRBJ2-1; 7 nucleotides align to TRBD1. CDR3 length equals 14 residues. Trimming at V came to 4 bases and at J to 7 bases, leaving 7 bases not matched to a gene. Germline lookup yields CDR1 LGHNA and CDR2 YNFKEQ. The CDR3 region is CASSPRGQSNEQFF. As DNA, the CDR3 is TGTGCCAGCAGCCCGAGGGGACAGTCGAATGAGCAGTTCTTC.

This clone was seen a single time. This chain connects TRBV3-1 (or the pseudogene TRBV3-2) to TRBJ1-2, with 9 bases identical to TRBD1. Losses at the gene ends were 3 bases for V and 7 bases for J; bases not matched to a gene: 6. The CDR3 sequence is 14 residues long. Germline assignment: CDR1 LGHDT and CDR2 YNNKEL (reference sequence). CDR3 DNA: TGTGCCAGCAGCCAGGGACAGGGACCGGGTGGCTACACCTTC. This gives the protein CASSQGQGPGGYTF.

This clone has just one count. V and J are TRBV7-9 and TRBJ2-3; TRBD2 might be the D (5 bases). Germline CDR1 is SEHNR and CDR2 is FQNEAQ (reference sequence). The ends were cut back, 1 base at V and 3 bases at J, with 14 bases in the middle. The CDR3 runs to 16 residues. The CDR3 bases are TGTGCCAGCAGCTTAGAAAGAATAGCGAATACAGATACGCAGTATTTT. Its translation: CASSLERIANTDTQYF.

The chain is built from TRBV7-2 and TRBJ1-1; D gene uncertain. The CDR3 covers 14 residues. The V gene lost 0 bases and the J gene lost 1 base, with 6 bases spanning the gap. The V gene's germline CDR1 is SGHTA and CDR2 FQGNSA. CDR3 coding DNA: TGTGCCAGCAGCTTAGCGCCAGGGAACACTGAAGCTTTCTTT. It is translated as CASSLAPGNTEAFF.

The chain is built from TRBV5-4 and TRBJ1-1; possibly TRBD1 for D (5 bases). Trimming took off 2 bases at V and 2 bases at J, with 7 bases between the two ends. Germline values: CDR1 SGHNT, CDR2 YYREEE (reference sequence). The CDR3 loop spans 13 amino acids. CDR3 DNA sequence: TGTGCCAGCAGCTTTGGACATAACACTGAAGCTTTCTTT. This translates into CASSFGHNTEAFF.

V usage is TRBV19 and J usage is TRBJ2-3, with D possibly being TRBD2 (5 bases). Germline assignment: CDR1 LNHDA and CDR2 SQIVND (reference sequence). Trimming pared 6 bases from V and 4 bases from J, leaving 14 bases between. This CDR3 contains 14 residues. The CDR3 loop reads CASRAGERADTQYF. The CDR3 DNA reads as TGTGCCAGTAGAGCCGGGGAAAGGGCAGATACGCAGTATTTT.

The chain has TRBV28 and TRBJ1-5; D is unclear. Germline V gene data show CDR1 as MDHEN and CDR2 as SYDVKM. The V end lost 6 bases, the J end lost 4 bases, and 16 bases lay between the germline ends. This CDR3 has 15 residues. CDR3 bases: TGTGCCAGCAGGGCTTTATTTGGCCTTAATCAGCCCCAGCATTTT. It specifies CASRALFGLNQPQHF.

This chain joins TRBV9 and TRBJ2-1, with 11 bases matching TRBD1. This CDR3 spans 14 amino acids. Trimming removed 3 bases from V and 5 bases from J; junction bases left unmatched: 1. The germline V gene has CDR1 SGDLS and CDR2 YYNGEE. The DNA of the CDR3 is TGTGCCAGCAGCGCGGGACAGGGGGACAATGAGCAGTTCTTC. Translating gives CASSAGQGDNEQFF.

The rearrangement links TRBV4-3 to TRBJ2-7; TRBD1 aligns across 8 bases. Trimming removed 0 bases from V and 6 bases from J; junction bases left unmatched: 7. Germline values: CDR1 LGHNA, CDR2 YSLEER. The CDR3 has 15 residues. The CDR3 DNA reads TGCGCCAGCAGCCAAGATAGGCAGGGGGCGGCCGAGCAGTACTTC. As protein: CASSQDRQGAAEQYF.

This clone appeared once. The rearrangement joins TRBV4-2 to TRBJ2-7; TRBD2 aligns across 9 bases. The germline CDR1 and CDR2 sequences are LGHNA and YNFKEQ. CDR3 length equals 17 residues. V lost 4 bases to trimming and J lost 3 bases; unmatched junction nucleotides: 13. In nucleotides, the CDR3 is TGTGCCAGCAGCCTCCGGGTGGGTAGCGGGAGTCTCTACGAGCAGTACTTC. Its translation: CASSLRVGSGSLYEQYF.

The chain employs TRBV3-1 (or the pseudogene TRBV3-2) and TRBJ2-7; 12 bases fit TRBD1. From germline, CDR1 is LGHDT and CDR2 YNNKEL (reference sequence). The CDR3 contains 16 residues. The junction had 6 bases not matched to a gene; V was cut back by 3 bases and J by 3 bases. CDR3: CASSQSGTGGLYEQYF. As DNA, the CDR3 is TGTGCCAGCAGCCAGAGCGGGACAGGGGGCCTCTACGAGCAGTACTTC.

The chain uses TRBV6-2 or TRBV6-3 and TRBJ2-6; the D is unclear. CDR1 is MNHEY, CDR2 SVGEGT, per germline. This CDR3 spans 15 amino acids. V lost 6 bases and J lost 0, with 9 bases in between. This CDR3 reads CASSSYLSGANVLTF. CDR3 in DNA: TGTGCCAGCAGCTCCTACCTCTCTGGGGCCAACGTCCTGACTTTC.

The chain has TRBV7-9 and TRBJ2-2, with TRBD2 matching over 10 bases. The CDR3 covers 17 residues. From germline, CDR1 is SEHNR and CDR2 FQNEAQ (reference sequence). The V and J ends lost 8 bases and 8 bases, in that order; junction bases with no gene match: 17. CDR3 sequence: CASRPAPAGGTRGELFF. The CDR3 DNA reads TGTGCCAGCCGACCCGCTCCAGCGGGAGGGACCAGGGGGGAGCTGTTTTTT. Full variable domain (remainder filled in from reference TRBV7-9 and TRBJ2-2): DTGVSQNPRHKITKRGQNVTFRCDPISEHNRLYWYRQTLGQGPEFLTYFQNEAQLEKSRLLSDRFSAERPKGSFSTLEIQRTEQGDSAMYLCASRPAPAGGTRGELFFGEGSRLTVL.

This chain uses TRBV11-2 with TRBJ2-3; D gene uncertain. The CDR3 length is 15 residues. Germline-derived CDR1 and CDR2 are SGHAT and FQNNGV. Trimming took off 4 bases at V and 1 base at J, with 12 bases between the two ends. CDR3 DNA sequence: TGTGCCAGCAGCTCCCTTGCCATAGGCACAGATACGCAGTATTTT. It specifies CASSSLAIGTDTQYF.

This chain links TRBV7-8 with TRBJ2-2; tentatively, D is TRBD1 (6 bases). Germline V gene lookup returns CDR1 SGHVS and CDR2 FQNEAQ. Trimming removed 1 base at V and 3 bases at J, with 12 bases between. The CDR3 spans 16 residues. CDR3 sequence (DNA): TGTGCCAGCAGCTTAGAAGACGCAGGGGACACCGGGGAGCTGTTTTTT. Amino acids: CASSLEDAGDTGELFF.

The rearrangement joins TRBV14 to TRBJ2-1; D is possibly TRBD2 (6 bases). Trimming shortened V by 5 bases and J by 4 bases, and 9 bases separated the two germline ends. Germline-derived CDR1 and CDR2 are SGHDN and FVKESK. This CDR3 contains 13 residues. In DNA form, the CDR3 reads TGTGCCAGCAGCTGGACTAATTACAATGAGCAGTTCTTC. Translating gives CASSWTNYNEQFF.

The V gene is TRBV24-1, the J gene TRBJ2-5; weak D call: TRBD1 (7 bases). The CDR3 sequence is 17 residues long. Between the trimmed V and J ends, which lost 1 base and 7 bases, there was a span of 21 bases. Germline values: CDR1 KGHDR, CDR2 SFDVKD. The CDR3 DNA sequence: TGTGCCACCAGTGATTTTTCCCCAGTGAGGGGGCGGGGGACCCAGTACTTC. Amino acids: CATSDFSPVRGRGTQYF.

This clone was observed a handful of times. The rearrangement links TRBV14 to TRBJ2-7; D ambiguous. The V gene lost 3 bases and the J gene lost 6 bases, with 15 bases spanning the gap. Germline V CDR1 and CDR2: SGHDN, FVKESK. This CDR3 is built from 14 residues. CDR3 DNA sequence: TGTGCCAGCAGCCATGTCGGTGCGAGAGTCGAGCAGTACTTC. Its protein is CASSHVGARVEQYF.

The V and J genes are TRBV12-3 or TRBV12-4 and TRBJ1-2; D remains ambiguous. V was shortened by 5 bases and J by 7 bases, with 8 bases between the two germline ends. The CDR3 is made up of 11 amino acids. The CDR3 coding sequence is TGTGCCAGCAGTACGGGTAGTGGCTACACCTTC. Translated: CASSTGSGYTF.

This chain uses TRBV6-6 with TRBJ2-3; 14 nucleotides align to TRBD2. V shed 5 bases and J 6 bases; nucleotides not matched to a gene: 7. CDR1 is MNHNY and CDR2 is SVGAGI in the germline V gene (reference sequence). The CDR3 contains 16 residues. This chain's CDR3 is CASSVKGLAGVDTQYF. The CDR3 DNA reads TGTGCCAGCAGTGTGAAGGGACTAGCGGGAGTGGATACGCAGTATTTT.

The CDR3 reads CASSVSSGPYEQYF. The CDR3 DNA is TGTGCCAGCAGCGTATCTAGCGGTCCCTACGAGCAGTACTTC. The chain recombines TRBV7-2 with TRBJ2-7; 7 bases are a match to TRBD2. Per the germline V gene, CDR1 is SGHTA and CDR2 is FQGNSA. The CDR3 is 14 amino acids. V shed 5 bases, J shed 2 bases, and the junction held 6 bases outside the gene matches.

The V call is TRBV28, the J call TRBJ2-1, with TRBD1 as a possible D gene (5 bases). The CDR3 has 12 residues. Germline V gene sequence: CDR1 MDHEN, CDR2 SYDVKM. Between the trimmed V and J ends, which lost 6 bases and 9 bases, there was a span of 12 bases. The CDR3 spells CASRLTDFEQFF. CDR3 sequence (DNA): TGTGCCAGCAGGCTGACAGACTTTGAGCAGTTCTTC.

The chain joins TRBV3-1 (or the pseudogene TRBV3-2) to TRBJ2-1; 10 bases are shared with TRBD1. Germline values: CDR1 LGHDT, CDR2 YNNKEL (reference sequence). The CDR3 is 15 residues long. After removal of 3 bases from V and 10 bases from J, the junction contained 9 bases not matched to a gene. The CDR3 reads CASSHAGTGVREQFF. In DNA form, the CDR3 reads TGTGCCAGCAGCCACGCCGGGACAGGGGTTCGGGAGCAGTTCTTC.

This clone has just one count. V usage is TRBV27 and J usage is TRBJ1-2; D gene unclear. Germline CDR1 and CDR2: MNHEY and SMNVEV (reference sequence). The CDR3 has 13 amino acids. With 0 bases removed from V and 4 bases from J, the gap between germline ends came to 6 bases. The CDR3 nucleotides are TGTGCCAGCAGTTTATCTCGCAGCTATGGCTACACCTTC. Translating gives CASSLSRSYGYTF.

This chain joins TRBV20-1 and TRBJ2-5, with D unclear. CDR1 is DFQATT and CDR2 is SNEGSKA in the germline V gene (reference sequence). Trimming left V 4 bases short and J 3 bases short, with 6 bases between. This CDR3 has 11 residues. The CDR3 loop reads CSANKKETQYF. CDR3 sequence (DNA): TGCAGTGCTAATAAAAAAGAGACCCAGTACTTC.

The chain recombines TRBV3-1 (or the pseudogene TRBV3-2) with TRBJ2-1; D is perhaps TRBD2 (6 bases). The CDR3 totals 15 residues. Germline assignment: CDR1 LGHDT and CDR2 YNNKEL (reference sequence). V was shortened by 1 base and J by 10 bases, with 17 bases between the two germline ends. CDR3 in DNA: TGTGCCAGCAGCCAAGCGGGCCCCTCGGAGGGGGAGCAGTTCTTC. Its protein product is CASSQAGPSEGEQFF.